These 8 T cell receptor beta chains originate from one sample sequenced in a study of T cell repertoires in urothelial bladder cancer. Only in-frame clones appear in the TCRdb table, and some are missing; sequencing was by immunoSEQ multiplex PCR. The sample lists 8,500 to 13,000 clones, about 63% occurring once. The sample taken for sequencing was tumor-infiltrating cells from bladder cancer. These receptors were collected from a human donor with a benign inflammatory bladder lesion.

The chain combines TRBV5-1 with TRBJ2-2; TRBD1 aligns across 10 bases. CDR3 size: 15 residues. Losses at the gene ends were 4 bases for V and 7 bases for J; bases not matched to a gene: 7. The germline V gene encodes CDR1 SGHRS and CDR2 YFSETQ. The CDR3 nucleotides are TGCGCCAGCAGCCTCGGGACAGGGGTGGTCGGGGAGCTGTTTTTT. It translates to CASSLGTGVVGELFF.

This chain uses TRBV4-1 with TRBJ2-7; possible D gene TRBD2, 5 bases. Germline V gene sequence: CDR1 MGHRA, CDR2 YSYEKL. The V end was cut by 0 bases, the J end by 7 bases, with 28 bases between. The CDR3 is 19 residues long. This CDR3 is CASSQDAPHPRGPFGEQYF. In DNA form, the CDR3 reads TGCGCCAGCAGCCAAGATGCCCCTCATCCGCGAGGGCCCTTCGGAGAGCAGTACTTC.

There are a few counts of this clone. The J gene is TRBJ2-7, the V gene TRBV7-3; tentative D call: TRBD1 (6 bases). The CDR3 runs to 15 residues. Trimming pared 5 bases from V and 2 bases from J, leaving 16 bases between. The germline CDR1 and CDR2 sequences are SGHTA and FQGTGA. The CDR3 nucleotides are TGTGCCAGCAGCCCGACCCCAGGGGCTACCTACGAGCAGTACTTC. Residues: CASSPTPGATYEQYF.

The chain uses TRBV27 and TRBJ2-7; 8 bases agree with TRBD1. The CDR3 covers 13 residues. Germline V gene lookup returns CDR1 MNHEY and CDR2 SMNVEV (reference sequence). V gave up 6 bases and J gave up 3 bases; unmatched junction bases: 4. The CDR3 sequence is CASSHGQGYEQYF. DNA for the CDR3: TGTGCCAGCAGCCATGGACAGGGCTACGAGCAGTACTTC.

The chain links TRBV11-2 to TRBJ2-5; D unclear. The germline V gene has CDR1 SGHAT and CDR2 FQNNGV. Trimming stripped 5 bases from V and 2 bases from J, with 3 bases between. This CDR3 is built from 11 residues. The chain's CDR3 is CASSLQETQYF. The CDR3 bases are TGTGCCAGCAGCCTACAAGAGACCCAGTACTTC.

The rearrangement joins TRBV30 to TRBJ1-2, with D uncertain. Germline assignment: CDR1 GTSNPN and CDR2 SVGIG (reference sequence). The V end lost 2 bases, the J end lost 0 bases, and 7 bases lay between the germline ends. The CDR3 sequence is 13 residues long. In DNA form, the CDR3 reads TGTGCCTGGAGTCGTAGCACTAACTATGGCTACACCTTC. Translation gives CAWSRSTNYGYTF.

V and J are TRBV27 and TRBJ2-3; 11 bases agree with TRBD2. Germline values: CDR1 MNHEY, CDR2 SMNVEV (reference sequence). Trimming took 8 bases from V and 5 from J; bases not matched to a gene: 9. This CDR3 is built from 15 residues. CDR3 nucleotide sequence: TGTGCCAGCGGAACTAGCGGGGGTTTTGGAGATACGCAGTATTTT. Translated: CASGTSGGFGDTQYF.

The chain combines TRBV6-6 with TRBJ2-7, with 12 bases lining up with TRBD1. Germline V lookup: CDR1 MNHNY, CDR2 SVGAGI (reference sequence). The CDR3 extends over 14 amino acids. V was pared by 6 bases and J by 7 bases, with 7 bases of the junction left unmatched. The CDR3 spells CASRPGQGAGEQYF. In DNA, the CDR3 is TGTGCCAGCAGACCGGGACAGGGGGCAGGGGAGCAGTACTTC.